This T cell receptor beta chain comes out of a study of blood T cell repertoires in COVID-19. Study as a whole: From T cells, B-cell-depleted T cells, or PBMCs came the material, which was cDNA or gDNA.

Donors were grouped by their self-reported clinical history. Measured with immunoSEQ multiplex PCR; TCRdb has only the in-frame clones, and not every one. The sample records some 350,000 clones, roughly 87% being singletons. V lost 8 bases to trimming and J lost 0 bases; unmatched junction nucleotides: 11. Germline V gene data show CDR1 as MNHEY and CDR2 as SMNVEV (reference sequence). This CDR3 has 16 residues. The sequence came from a woman aged 30 to 39 who had recovered from COVID-19. The chain joins TRBV27 to TRBJ2-7, with 9 bases identical to TRBD2. Sequencing was done on a sample of PBMCs or T cells enriched from blood (not recorded which). The CDR3 DNA reads as TGTGCCAGCGCGGGTAGCGGGAGTGAGAGCTCCTACGAGCAGTACTTC. The encoded protein is CASAGSGSESSYEQYF.